The entry below describes one T cell receptor beta chain. The CDR3 runs 18 residues. With 4 bases clipped from V and 4 bases from J, the junction kept 17 bases outside the gene matches. Per the germline V gene, CDR1 is SGHDT and CDR2 is YYEEEE. The entry originates in a study of neoadjuvant nivolumab and ipilimumab in lung cancer. Study-level background: The combination arm added day-1 ipilimumab 1 mg/kg to nivolumab 3 mg/kg on days 1, 15, 29.

This table comes from immunoSEQ multiplex PCR, and its TCRdb copy is limited to in-frame clones, with some not included. The table includes tens of thousands of clones, roughly 90% detected once. Here the sequenced sample was blood, taken before neoadjuvant nivolumab, alone or with ipilimumab. This TCR came from an adult with non-small cell lung cancer. Some clones in this sample may be carry-over from other donors' samples. The chain combines TRBV5-6 with TRBJ2-5, with 9 nucleotides matching TRBD2. The CDR3 reads CASSGEKLSSGKGETQYF. The CDR3 DNA follows: TGTGCCAGCAGCGGGGAAAAATTATCTAGCGGGAAAGGAGAGACCCAGTACTTC. Looking up the rest from reference TRBV5-6 and TRBJ2-5 gives the full variable domain: DAGVTQSPTHLIKTRGQQVTLRCSPKSGHDTVSWYQQALGQGPQFIFQYYEEEERQRGNFPDRFSGHQFPNYSSELNVNALLLGDSALYLCASSGEKLSSGKGETQYFGPGTRLLVL.